Each of the 16 T cell receptor beta chains below was sequenced from the same sample in a study of regulatory T cells in long-lasting Graves disease. Time point denoted: newly diagnosed GD, antithyroid drugs for less than 3 months. The authors made the TCR library using RNA they extracted from PBMCs. In building TCR beta libraries, iRepertoire HTBI primers were used together with Arm-PCR of CDR3 regions. TCRdb fed the multiplex PCR reads into MiXCR, producing one record per CDR3 protein. The sample shows under 700,000 distinct CDR3 sequences, 15% to 20% of them seen only once. The same specimen was also included in a second study, on T cells in Graves' hyperthyroidism and ophthalmopathy.

The sequencing here drew on peripheral blood mononuclear cells (PBMCs), taken at new diagnosis, from a patient treated with antithyroid drugs. Receptor source: a woman aged 40-65 years with Graves disease.

This clonotype has just a few counts. The chain uses TRBV2 and TRBJ2-1; 8 positions agree with TRBD1. Germline V CDR1 and CDR2: SNHLY, FYNNEI. CDR3 size: 10 residues. J was trimmed by 9 bases and V by 11 bases; bases with no gene match: 3. CDR3 loop: CARQGFEQFF. CDR3 DNA sequence: TGTGCCCGACAGGGGTTTGAGCAGTTCTTC. Looking up the rest from reference TRBV2 and TRBJ2-1 gives the full variable domain: EPEVTQTPSHQVTQMGQEVILRCVPISNHLYFYWYRQILGQKVEFLVSFYNNEISEKSEIFDDQFSVERPDGSNFTLKIRSTKLEDSAMYFCARQGFEQFFGPGTRLTVL.

This clonotype was found many times. This rearrangement joins TRBV5-5 to TRBJ2-7; a weak D match, TRBD1 (6 bases). This CDR3 has 14 amino acids. In germline, CDR1 is SGHKS, CDR2 YYEKEE (reference sequence). V shed 0 bases and J shed 3 bases, with 10 bases lying between them. The CDR3 DNA is TGTGCCAGCAGCTTGGGACAGGCGCTCTACGAGCAGTACTTC. It encodes CASSLGQALYEQYF.

The chain has TRBV2 and TRBJ2-1, with D possibly TRBD2 on 6 matching bases. This CDR3 region has 16 residues. Germline V CDR1 and CDR2: SNHLY, FYNNEI. The ends were cut back, 7 bases at V and 0 bases at J, with 16 bases in the middle. The DNA of the CDR3 is TGTGCCAGCAAACGGGACTCTCCGAGCTCCTACAATGAGCAGTTCTTC. Translated: CASKRDSPSSYNEQFF.

V is TRBV18 and J is TRBJ1-2, with D perhaps matching TRBD1 (5 bases). Per germline, CDR1 KGHSH and CDR2 LQKENI. Trimming took off 3 bases at V and 8 bases at J, with 7 bases between the two ends. The CDR3 loop spans 11 amino acids. The CDR3 DNA reads as TGTGCCAGCTCACCGAGACAGGGCTACACCTTC. It specifies CASSPRQGYTF.

V is TRBV12-5 and J is TRBJ1-1; D is unresolved. V gave up 3 bases and J gave up 3 bases, with 2 bases separating them. CDR1 is LGHNT, CDR2 FRNRAP, per germline. The CDR3 consists of 11 residues. This CDR3 reads CASGFHTEAFF. The CDR3 nucleotides read TGTGCTAGTGGTTTTCACACTGAAGCTTTCTTT.

This clonotype was counted at least ten times. The chain carries TRBV7-2 and TRBJ2-3; possible D gene TRBD2, 5 bases. This CDR3 comprises 14 residues. Germline assignment: CDR1 SGHTA and CDR2 FQGNSA. Between the trimmed V and J ends, which lost 3 bases and 6 bases, there was a span of 13 bases. DNA of the CDR3: TGTGCCAGCAGCTTCAGCCTGGGAGCGGATACGCAGTATTTT. This sequence encodes CASSFSLGADTQYF.

In its sample, this clonotype was seen a few times. The chain carries TRBV7-2 and TRBJ1-3, with 7 nucleotides matching TRBD1. V was pared by 5 bases and J by 0 bases, with 10 bases of the junction left unmatched. This CDR3 has 17 amino acids. Germline CDR1 reads SGHTA; CDR2 reads FQGNSA. The CDR3 loop reads CASSLSGQWSSGNTIYF. As DNA, the CDR3 is TGTGCCAGCAGCCTCTCGGGACAGTGGAGCTCTGGAAACACCATATATTTT.

This clonotype was counted ten times or more. The chain employs TRBV19 and TRBJ1-1; 8 nucleotides align to TRBD1. Germline lookup yields CDR1 LNHDA and CDR2 SQIVND (reference sequence). The CDR3 runs to 16 residues. J lost 4 bases, V lost 7 bases, and 14 bases had no gene match. The CDR3 spells CASNLAHRGWSTEAFF. For the CDR3, the DNA is TGTGCCAGTAACCTCGCTCACAGGGGGTGGAGCACTGAAGCTTTCTTT.

In its sample, this clonotype was seen a few times. The chain's CDR3 is CASSALDSGLAKNIQYF. CDR3 DNA: TGTGCCAGCAGCGCCTTGGACAGCGGATTAGCCAAAAACATTCAGTACTTC. The chain recombines TRBV9 with TRBJ2-4; D is perhaps TRBD1 (6 bases). The CDR3 is 17 amino acids. V shed 3 bases and J shed 0 bases, with 16 bases lying between them. Per germline, CDR1 SGDLS and CDR2 YYNGEE.

The table lists this clonotype with a few counts. The J gene is TRBJ2-1, the V gene TRBV5-1; perhaps TRBD1 as D (5 bases). Germline CDR1 reads SGHRS; CDR2 reads YFSETQ. The CDR3 has 17 residues. Trimming shortened V by 2 bases and J by 0 bases, and 15 bases separated the two germline ends. The CDR3 bases are TGCGCCAGCAGCTTAACTCCACAGGTGAGCTCCTACAATGAGCAGTTCTTC. Residues: CASSLTPQVSSYNEQFF.

This clonotype has ten or more counts. The chain couples TRBV7-2 to TRBJ2-7, with 8 bases matching TRBD2. CDR3 length: 15 amino acids. Trimming at V came to 8 bases and at J to 2 bases, leaving 11 bases not matched to a gene. Germline loops: CDR1 SGHTA, CDR2 FQGNSA. The CDR3 nucleotides are TGTGCCAGCCAACGCGGACTAGCTGAAACCTACGAGCAGTACTTC. This translates into CASQRGLAETYEQYF.

This clonotype came up once. This chain links TRBV20-1 with TRBJ1-4; D ambiguous. The CDR3 is 14 residues long. Germline CDR1 is DFQATT and CDR2 is SNEGSKA (reference sequence). V was shortened by 1 base and J by 2 bases, with 8 bases between the two germline ends. The DNA of the CDR3 is TGCAGTGCTAGAGCTGGTGGGACTAATGAAAAACTGTTTTTT. It translates to CSARAGGTNEKLFF.

This sequence joins TRBV4-1 and TRBJ1-1; TRBD1 agrees at 12 bases. V lost 0 bases, J lost 1 base, and 12 bases stayed unmatched. This CDR3 is built from 20 residues. CDR1 and CDR2 from the germline V gene are MGHRA and YSYEKL. The CDR3 nucleotides are TGCGCCAGCAGCCAAGATCAGGGCCGGGACAGGGGGCGATGGAACACTGAAGCTTTCTTT. Translated, it gives CASSQDQGRDRGRWNTEAFF.

This clonotype was seen a handful of times. The chain links TRBV4-1 to TRBJ2-6; D might be TRBD1 (6 bases). The CDR3 consists of 17 residues. Germline CDR1 reads MGHRA; CDR2 reads YSYEKL. V was cut by 1 base and J by 2 bases, with 12 bases left in between. The CDR3, as DNA: TGCGCCAGCAGCCAAGTGTTAGGGGGAGCTGGGGCCAACGTCCTGACTTTC. Amino acid sequence: CASSQVLGGAGANVLTF.

This clonotype was seen at least ten times. The V and J genes are TRBV2 and TRBJ1-1; unclear D gene. The CDR3 is made up of 13 amino acids. Germline V gives CDR1 SNHLY, CDR2 FYNNEI. V shed 7 bases and J shed 4 bases, with 13 bases lying between them. CDR3 sequence: CASTPLPSTEAFF. CDR3 nucleotides: TGTGCCAGCACCCCCCTCCCTAGCACTGAAGCTTTCTTT.

The chain combines TRBV12-5 with TRBJ2-7; D is uncertain. Germline assignment: CDR1 LGHNT and CDR2 FRNRAP. V lost 9 bases, J lost 0 bases, and 15 bases lay in between. The CDR3 length is 14 residues. The CDR3 nucleotides read TGTGCTAGCGCAAAATTGACGGTCTCCTACGAGCAGTACTTC. Protein: CASAKLTVSYEQYF.